The 27 T cell receptor beta chains presented below share a single source sample, sequenced in a study of beta chain features in type 1 diabetes. Findings and limits, study-wide: Within each of all four CD4+ subsets, Type 1 diabetes patients had TCRB CDR3s that were moderately but significantly shorter.

Isolated RNA was reverse transcribed in full, so expressed TCRB transcripts were sequenced. Generated by immunoSEQ multiplex PCR, the TCRdb table keeps only in-frame clones and is missing some. This sample yields some 350,000 clones, of which about 13% are seen a single time; roughly 0.015% belongs to the top ten. Their antigens remain unidentified. Sequencing was performed on naive CD4+ T cells from blood. All receptors derive from a young woman with type 1 diabetes.

This clone was picked up a small number of times. The V call is TRBV29-1, the J call TRBJ2-7, with TRBD1 matching 8 bases. Looked up from germline, CDR1 is SQVTM and CDR2 is ANQGSEA. Trimming removed 2 bases from V and 5 bases from J; junction bases left unmatched: 5. The CDR3 consists of 13 residues. In DNA, the CDR3 is TGCAGCGTTGAAATGTGGACAGGGAACGAGCAGTACTTC. Protein sequence: CSVEMWTGNEQYF.

The chain joins TRBV5-6 to TRBJ2-5; 13 positions match TRBD2. V was clipped by 2 bases and J by 5 bases; unmatched bases: 9. This CDR3 has 17 residues. Germline V CDR1 and CDR2: SGHDT, YYEEEE. In DNA, the CDR3 is TGTGCCAGCAGCTTATGGACTAGCGGGAGTTTTATTGAGACCCAGTACTTC. Its translation: CASSLWTSGSFIETQYF.

This clone was seen more than once but under ten times. In DNA, the CDR3 is TGTGCCAGCCGCGATGGTAACACTGAAGCTTTCTTT. Translating gives CASRDGNTEAFF. The chain joins TRBV2 to TRBJ1-1; D ambiguous. V was shortened by 8 bases and J by 2 bases, with 9 bases between the two germline ends. The germline V gene has CDR1 SNHLY and CDR2 FYNNEI. CDR3 size: 12 residues.

The chain is built from TRBV27 and TRBJ1-2; D is perhaps TRBD1 (6 bases). The V and J ends lost 6 bases and 7 bases respectively, with 21 bases between them. Germline V lookup: CDR1 MNHEY, CDR2 SMNVEV (reference sequence). The CDR3 totals 15 residues. The CDR3 loop reads CASRKEGRGRGGYTF. CDR3 sequence (DNA): TGTGCCAGCAGAAAAGAGGGCAGGGGTAGGGGTGGCTACACCTTC.

This clone was counted a few times. In DNA, the CDR3 is TGTGCCAGCTCACCAGGAACAGTTAATGAAAAACTGTTTTTT. Translating it yields CASSPGTVNEKLFF. The J gene is TRBJ1-4, the V gene TRBV18; D uncertain. Trimming removed 2 bases at V and 4 bases at J, with 8 bases between. Germline V lookup: CDR1 KGHSH, CDR2 LQKENI. The CDR3 totals 14 residues.

This clone was detected a few times. The rearrangement uses TRBV7-9 and TRBJ2-3, with 14 bases aligning to TRBD2. Germline CDR1 reads SEHNR; CDR2 reads FQNEAQ (reference sequence). CDR3 length: 16 amino acids. V lost 5 bases, J lost 3 bases, and 4 bases stayed unmatched. The CDR3 DNA is TGTGCCAGCAGCCCGTGGACTAGCGGGAGGACAGATACGCAGTATTTT. Protein: CASSPWTSGRTDTQYF.

The chain has TRBV27 and TRBJ2-1, with 8 bases fitting TRBD2. V trimming: 9 bases; J trimming: 2 bases; junction bases outside the gene matches: 6. Germline V gene lookup returns CDR1 MNHEY and CDR2 SMNVEV (reference sequence). This CDR3 is 14 amino acids long. The CDR3 nucleotides read TGTGCCAGTCAGCGGGGGTCTGCCTACAATGAGCAGTTCTTC. It translates to CASQRGSAYNEQFF.

The chain links TRBV14 to TRBJ2-3, with 9 nucleotides matching TRBD2. Germline values: CDR1 SGHDN, CDR2 FVKESK. V gave up 0 bases and J gave up 1 base; unmatched junction bases: 8. The CDR3 runs to 18 residues. CDR3: CASSQDRLAGSRTDTQYF. CDR3 DNA: TGTGCCAGCAGCCAAGATCGGCTAGCGGGAAGTCGCACAGATACGCAGTATTTT.

This clone was detected only a few times. This chain connects TRBV11-2 to TRBJ2-1; the D gene is possibly TRBD2 (5 bases). V lost 6 bases and J lost 3, with 18 bases in between. This CDR3 has 16 residues. Germline values: CDR1 SGHAT, CDR2 FQNNGV. In DNA form, the CDR3 reads TGTGCCAGCAGGCCACTTCGCGGGCGAGACTACAATGAGCAGTTCTTC. It is translated as CASRPLRGRDYNEQFF.

The chain employs TRBV19 and TRBJ2-6; a possible D gene is TRBD2 (5 bases). CDR1 LNHDA and CDR2 SQIVND come from the germline V gene (reference sequence). V was clipped by 5 bases and J by 2 bases, with 13 bases between them. CDR3 size: 16 residues. The CDR3 bases are TGTGCCAGTAGTCGCTGGTCCGGGGCTGGGGCCAACGTCCTGACTTTC. Translating it yields CASSRWSGAGANVLTF. Full variable domain (remainder filled in from reference TRBV19 and TRBJ2-6): DGGITQSPKYLFRKEGQNVTLSCEQNLNHDAMYWYRQDPGQGLRLIYYSQIVNDFQKGDIAEGYSVSREKKESFPLTVTSAQKNPTAFYLCASSRWSGAGANVLTFGAGSRLTVL.

This rearrangement joins TRBV5-1 to TRBJ2-7, with TRBD1 matching over 11 bases. The CDR3 covers 16 residues. With 2 bases clipped from V and 3 bases from J, the junction kept 7 bases outside the gene matches. Germline assignment: CDR1 SGHRS and CDR2 YFSETQ. CDR3 sequence reads: CASSFAGTGGGYEQYF. CDR3 coding DNA: TGCGCCAGCAGCTTTGCCGGGACAGGGGGAGGCTACGAGCAGTACTTC.

This clone was counted between two and nine times. V and J are TRBV27 and TRBJ2-2; no clear D. The CDR3 loop spans 14 amino acids. Germline V gene data show CDR1 as MNHEY and CDR2 as SMNVEV (reference sequence). V was clipped by 4 bases and J by 0 bases, with 6 bases between them. The chain's CDR3 is CASSYYTNTGELFF. In DNA, the CDR3 is TGTGCCAGCAGTTACTACACGAACACCGGGGAGCTGTTTTTT.

This clone was seen a few times. The chain carries TRBV5-6 and TRBJ2-1, with a possible D match to TRBD2 (6 bases). Germline V lookup: CDR1 SGHDT, CDR2 YYEEEE. The CDR3 is 15 residues long. V gave up 0 bases and J gave up 3 bases, with 10 bases separating them. Here the CDR3 reads CASSLVGGGYNEQFF. CDR3 in DNA: TGTGCCAGCAGCTTGGTGGGAGGAGGCTACAATGAGCAGTTCTTC.

This clone was detected only a few times. The chain is built from TRBV29-1 and TRBJ1-5; possibly TRBD1 for D (6 bases). Trimming stripped 7 bases from V and 5 bases from J, with 21 bases between. The length of the CDR3 is 15 residues. Per the germline V gene, CDR1 is SQVTM and CDR2 is ANQGSEA. DNA for the CDR3: TGCAGCGCCCAAAAGGGGGTCGGTCGAGATCAGCCCCAGCATTTT. It translates to CSAQKGVGRDQPQHF.

This clone has only a few counts. The V and J genes are TRBV10-3 and TRBJ2-1; TRBD2 is a possible D gene (5 bases). Germline V gene lookup returns CDR1 ENHRY and CDR2 SYGVKD. V was cut by 11 bases and J by 0 bases, with 14 bases left in between. CDR3 length equals 14 residues. The CDR3 DNA reads as TGTGCCCCCGGACTCGCCAGCTCCTACAATGAGCAGTTCTTC. Translation gives CAPGLASSYNEQFF.

In its sample, this clone was seen a few times. V and J are TRBV19 and TRBJ1-2; D may be TRBD1 (6 bases). Germline lookup yields CDR1 LNHDA and CDR2 SQIVND (reference sequence). V lost 3 bases to trimming and J lost 5 bases, with 16 bases between them. The CDR3 is 15 amino acids. As DNA, the CDR3 is TGTGCCAGTAGTATTGCAGGGGCGGGTGGATATGGCTACACCTTC. It encodes CASSIAGAGGYGYTF.

The chain uses TRBV11-2 and TRBJ2-1, with 9 bases identical to TRBD2. V gave up 3 bases and J gave up 3 bases; unmatched junction bases: 3. Germline values: CDR1 SGHAT, CDR2 FQNNGV. The CDR3 covers 15 residues. CDR3 DNA: TGTGCCAGCAGCTTGGGACTAGCCCTCTACAATGAGCAGTTCTTC. As protein: CASSLGLALYNEQFF.

This clone showed up just a few times. The rearrangement links TRBV29-1 to TRBJ2-4; D might be TRBD1 (6 bases). The germline V and J ends were trimmed by 0 bases and 1 base, with 10 bases remaining between them. Germline loops: CDR1 SQVTM, CDR2 ANQGSEA. This CDR3 spans 15 amino acids. CDR3 sequence (DNA): TGCAGCGTTGAAGAGCTGGGGGCGGCCAAAAACATTCAGTACTTC. It yields the protein CSVEELGAAKNIQYF.

This chain joins TRBV15 and TRBJ2-2; 7 nucleotides agree with TRBD2. V trimming: 1 base; J trimming: 2 bases; junction bases outside the gene matches: 4. The CDR3 covers 16 residues. The V gene's germline CDR1 is LNHNV and CDR2 YYDKDF (reference sequence). This chain's CDR3 is CATSRGAGTNTGELFF. CDR3 coding DNA: TGTGCCACCAGCAGAGGAGCGGGAACCAACACCGGGGAGCTGTTTTTT.

The J gene is TRBJ2-7, the V gene TRBV9; D is unresolved. Between the trimmed V and J ends, which lost 0 bases and 3 bases, there was a span of 16 bases. The germline V gene has CDR1 SGDLS and CDR2 YYNGEE. This CDR3 comprises 16 residues. DNA of the CDR3: TGTGCCAGCAGCGTAGATGAGACGGGTAGGAGCTACGAGCAGTACGTC. Translating gives CASSVDETGRSYEQYV.

V usage is TRBV7-2 and J usage is TRBJ2-5; TRBD1 agrees at 9 bases. With V trimmed by 1 base and J by 4 bases, 1 base remained unmatched. Germline loops: CDR1 SGHTA, CDR2 FQGNSA. The CDR3 is 14 residues long. The CDR3 region is CASSLGTGVETQYF. CDR3 bases: TGTGCCAGCAGCTTAGGGACAGGGGTAGAGACCCAGTACTTC. The full variable domain, rest sourced from reference TRBV7-2 and TRBJ2-5, is GAGVSQSPSNKVTEKGKDVELRCDPISGHTALYWYRQSLGQGLEFLIYFQGNSAPDKSGLPSDRFSAERTGGSVSTLTIQRTQQEDSAVYLCASSLGTGVETQYFGPGTRLLVL.

The chain combines TRBV6-1 with TRBJ1-1, with 7 nucleotides matching TRBD1. J was trimmed by 0 bases and V by 4 bases; bases with no gene match: 8. The germline V gene has CDR1 MNHNS and CDR2 SASEGT. This CDR3 region has 16 residues. This chain's CDR3 is CASSADTGDMNTEAFF. CDR3 bases: TGTGCCAGCAGTGCCGATACAGGGGACATGAACACTGAAGCTTTCTTT.

The chain links TRBV4-1 to TRBJ1-5, with 8 bases lining up with TRBD1. CDR1 is MGHRA and CDR2 is YSYEKL in the germline V gene. The CDR3 is made up of 15 amino acids. Trimming at V came to 4 bases and at J to 6 bases, leaving 8 bases not matched to a gene. CDR3 sequence reads: CASSPRTGLSQPQHF. CDR3 in DNA: TGCGCCAGCAGCCCTAGGACAGGGCTAAGTCAGCCCCAGCATTTT.

The chain combines TRBV7-9 with TRBJ2-5, with D possibly being TRBD1 (5 bases). CDR1 SEHNR and CDR2 FQNEAQ come from the germline V gene (reference sequence). The CDR3 covers 12 residues. V lost 5 bases and J 5 bases, leaving 9 bases between the germline ends. The CDR3 sequence is CASSAGAETQYF. The CDR3 DNA follows: TGTGCCAGCAGCGCTGGGGCGGAGACCCAGTACTTC.

Only a few counts were recorded for this clone. One end of the junction varies from germline; a read error may be responsible. The V gene is TRBV7-2, the J gene TRBJ2-1; tentatively, D is TRBD2 (5 bases). Germline CDR1 SGHTA, CDR2 FQGNSA. This CDR3 has 13 amino acids. The chain's CDR3 is CASSPSDELDGVF. The CDR3 region has the DNA TGTGCCAGCAGCCCCTCGGACGAGTTGGACGGGGTCTTC.

This clone showed up just a few times. The rearrangement joins TRBV28 to TRBJ2-7; 7 nucleotides align to TRBD2. This CDR3 comprises 14 residues. Germline trimming cut 3 bases from V and 5 bases from J; bases unmatched to any gene: 7. Germline CDR1 and CDR2: MDHEN and SYDVKM. The CDR3 DNA reads as TGTGCCAGCAGTTTCAGACTAGCTGGCCACGAGCAGTACTTC. It is translated as CASSFRLAGHEQYF.

This chain links TRBV6-6 with TRBJ1-4, with TRBD1 matching 8 bases. Germline V gene lookup returns CDR1 MNHNY and CDR2 SVGAGI (reference sequence). J gave up 7 bases and V 0 bases, and 4 bases lay outside the gene matches. The CDR3 runs to 15 residues. The CDR3, as DNA: TGTGCCAGCAGTTACTCGCCGGGACAGGCTGAAAAACTGTTTTTT. Its translation: CASSYSPGQAEKLFF.